Listed here is a single T cell receptor beta chain. The CDR3 sequence is 15 residues long. The ends were cut back, 0 bases at V and 2 bases at J, with 8 bases in the middle. The germline V gene encodes CDR1 SGHVS and CDR2 FNYEAQ. This specimen comes from a study of blood T cell repertoires in COVID-19. Overall study context: Samples representing acute and convalescent COVID-19 were sourced from the United States, Italy and Spain. In each case, the material was cDNA or gDNA derived from T cells, B-cell-depleted T cells, or PBMCs.

How the authors handled the data: Using reference gene primer amplification, nucleated cell counts were estimated. TCRdb's copy holds only in-frame clones and misses some; the assay was immunoSEQ multiplex PCR. V and J calls and clone size follow that table, whereas D and trimming were derived from the DNA. The sample shows 100,000 to 150,000 clones, approximately 80% of them seen only once. Sequencing was performed on peripheral blood. The receptor was derived from a man in his forties or fifties with active or convalescent COVID-19. The V and J genes are TRBV7-6 and TRBJ2-1; tentatively, D is TRBD1 (5 bases). The CDR3 region is CASSLAAGPYNEQFF. The CDR3, as DNA: TGTGCCAGCAGCTTAGCGGCAGGGCCCTACAATGAGCAGTTCTTC.